This is a list of T cell receptor beta chains from one sample in a study of T cells in Graves' hyperthyroidism and ophthalmopathy. TCRdb ran MiXCR on the multiplex PCR reads and lists one entry per CDR3 protein. The sample has around 420,000 distinct CDR3 sequences, approximately 15% seen once; the top ten hold 5% to 6.5%. The sample consisted of blood. These receptors all stem from a woman in her late teens or twenties with Graves' hyperthyroidism. Both conserved end residues are part of each CDR3. Fields, in order: CDR3 DNA, CDR3 protein, D gene, clone size, V gene, J gene. A D gene is named only where the DNA matches it firmly. The size entry is marked missing in some rows and otherwise reads once, few, many or a size class.

TGTGCCAGCAGCGCAGCGGACAGGGGTTTTAGGGGCTACACCTTC	CASSAADRGFRGYTF	TRBD1	.	TRBV9	TRBJ1-2
TGTGCCTGGAGTCTAGAGCTGGTCGCCATGGGTTCACCCCTCCACTTT	CAWSLELVAMGSPLHF	.	few	TRBV30	TRBJ1-6
TGTGCCAGCAGCCCGCAAGATATCAGTCGGAATGAGCAGTTCTTC	CASSPQDISRNEQFF	.	few	TRBV7-9	TRBJ2-1
TGTGCCAGCAGTTACGACAGGGGGGGTTGGTACTTC	CASSYDRGGWYF	TRBD1	many	TRBV6-1	TRBJ2-7
TGCAGTGCAAACTCCGGGACAGACGGAAACACCATATATTTT	CSANSGTDGNTIYF	TRBD1	many	TRBV20-1	TRBJ1-3
TGTGCCACCAGTGACGAGGACAGGGGTTACAATGAGCAGTCCTTC	CATSDEDRGYNEQSF	TRBD1	.	TRBV24-1	TRBJ2-1
TGTGCCAGCAGCTACGATACAGGACCCTACAATGAGCAGTTCTTC	CASSYDTGPYNEQFF	.	few	TRBV6-1	TRBJ2-1
TGTGCCAGCAGCCTCGAACCGAGGGCCGGGGAGCTGTTTTTT	CASSLEPRAGELFF	.	few	TRBV14	TRBJ2-2
TGTGCCAGCACCAGAGATGGGACCGAGGTAGCTTTCTTT	CASTRDGTEVAFF	.	many	TRBV6-2/TRBV6-3	TRBJ1-1
TGCGCCAGCAGCTCGGGACTAGCGGGAGGGCCCACAGATACGCAGTATTTT	CASSSGLAGGPTDTQYF	TRBD2	many	TRBV5-1	TRBJ2-3
TGTGCCACTAGACCGAAGGGGAACACCGGGGAGCTGTTTTTT	CATRPKGNTGELFF	.	.	TRBV19	TRBJ2-2
TGCAGCGTTGAAACACAGGGACGGGAAAACACCATATATTTT	CSVETQGRENTIYF	.	few	TRBV29-1	TRBJ1-3
TGTGCCAGCTCTCGGACTTCGGGGTACACCATATATTTT	CASSRTSGYTIYF	.	many	TRBV6-1	TRBJ1-3
TGTGCCAGCAGGAGGGCAGATACGCAGTATTTT	CASRRADTQYF	.	many	TRBV6-1	TRBJ2-3
TGTGCCAGCAGCCACTTTGACGGGGAGCTGTTTTTT	CASSHFDGELFF	.	many	TRBV3-1	TRBJ2-2
TGTGCCAGCAGCGTAGGGACAGGGTTGCAGACCGGGGAGCTGTTTTTT	CASSVGTGLQTGELFF	TRBD1	many	TRBV9	TRBJ2-2
TGTGCCAGCAGTCCCAGGGGAGGGGGCAATCAGCCCCAGCATTTT	CASSPRGGGNQPQHF	.	many	TRBV28	TRBJ1-5